These 25 T cell receptor beta chains originate from one sample sequenced in a study of T-cell memory formation after mild COVID-19. Using its own MiXCR run on the 5' RACE reads, TCRdb lists one record per CDR3 protein. The data hold roughly 170,000 distinct CDR3 sequences, with about 21% observed a single time. Sequencing was performed on PBMCs or a T cell subset sorted from them (not recorded which). The receptors shown here come from an adult woman who had mild COVID-19 (a few samples of this study predate the infection). Cell type and time point are not known.

The chain recombines TRBV4-3 with TRBJ2-7; D may be TRBD1 or TRBD2 (5 bases each). Germline-derived CDR1 and CDR2 are LGHNA and YSLEER. The CDR3 has 15 amino acids. V was pared by 0 bases and J by 0 bases, with 9 bases between. CDR3 DNA: TGCGCCAGCAGCCAAGATTACGGGACCTCCTACGAGCAGTACTTC. Protein sequence: CASSQDYGTSYEQYF.

The chain combines TRBV15 with TRBJ2-7; D is possibly TRBD2 (7 bases). Germline values: CDR1 LNHNV, CDR2 YYDKDF (reference sequence). The CDR3 is 15 residues long. V was clipped by 5 bases and J by 6 bases, with 20 bases between them. The chain's CDR3 is CATSSQGGGIGEQYF. In DNA form, the CDR3 reads TGTGCCACCAGCTCCCAGGGAGGGGGAATCGGCGAGCAGTACTTC.

The table lists this clonotype with a few counts. This chain links TRBV7-6 with TRBJ1-1, with 7 nucleotides matching TRBD1. Germline CDR1 reads SGHVS; CDR2 reads FNYEAQ. Trimming removed 3 bases from V and 1 base from J; junction bases left unmatched: 5. The CDR3 spans 15 residues. CDR3 nucleotide sequence: TGTGCCAGCAGCTTCGAACAGGGGCGGAACACTGAAGCTTTCTTT. Translated: CASSFEQGRNTEAFF.

V gene TRBV5-1 combines with J gene TRBJ2-3; D may match TRBD1 or TRBD2 (6 bases each). Germline values: CDR1 SGHRS, CDR2 YFSETQ. The CDR3 is 17 amino acids. V lost 0 bases and J 6 bases, leaving 20 bases between the germline ends. Written as DNA, the CDR3 is TGCGCCAGCAGCTTGGGGGCGGGACATCCCCGTGGGGATACGCAGTATTTT. Amino acid sequence: CASSLGAGHPRGDTQYF.

The genes are TRBV9 and TRBJ2-3; 8 bases agree with TRBD2. V trimming: 3 bases; J trimming: 2 bases; junction bases outside the gene matches: 11. Germline CDR1 is SGDLS and CDR2 is YYNGEE. The CDR3 is 17 residues long. CDR3 coding DNA: TGTGCCAGCAGCGGGCTAGCGGGCCTAGACTTCACAGATACGCAGTATTTT. This encodes CASSGLAGLDFTDTQYF. The full variable domain, in which reference TRBV9 and TRBJ2-3 provide the parts outside the CDR3, is DSGVTQTPKHLITATGQRVTLRCSPRSGDLSVYWYQQSLDQGLQFLIQYYNGEERAKGNILERFSAQQFPDLHSELNLSSLELGDSALYFCASSGLAGLDFTDTQYFGPGTRLTVL.

This clonotype has just a few counts. This chain links TRBV27 with TRBJ2-6; TRBD2 matches at 7 bases. The junction had 9 bases not matched to a gene; V was cut back by 1 base and J by 0 bases. Germline-derived CDR1 and CDR2 are MNHEY and SMNVEV (reference sequence). CDR3 size: 19 residues. In DNA, the CDR3 is TGTGCCAGCAGTTTATACCAGACGACTAGCTTCTCTGGGGCCAACGTCCTGACTTTC. This sequence encodes CASSLYQTTSFSGANVLTF.

This clonotype was detected a few times. This chain joins TRBV24-1 and TRBJ2-3; no clear D gene. V shed 5 bases and J shed 3 bases, with 11 bases lying between them. The CDR3 extends over 14 amino acids. Germline CDR1 and CDR2: KGHDR and SFDVKD. The CDR3, as DNA: TGTGCCACCAGTGCAGGTTTTGAGACAGATACGCAGTATTTT. This encodes CATSAGFETDTQYF.

This clonotype was seen only a few times. The V gene is TRBV12-3 or TRBV12-4, the J gene TRBJ1-4; D unresolved. CDR3 length: 17 residues. The V gene lost 4 bases and the J gene lost 0 bases, with 15 bases spanning the gap. This CDR3 reads CASSSPTGIATNEKLFF. CDR3 DNA sequence: TGTGCCAGCAGTTCACCGACCGGGATAGCAACTAATGAAAAACTGTTTTTT.

The J gene is TRBJ2-1, the V gene TRBV4-3; TRBD2 might be the D (5 bases). This CDR3 is 18 amino acids long. The ends were cut back, 0 bases at V and 0 bases at J, with 15 bases in the middle. CDR1 and CDR2 (germline): LGHNA, YSLEER. CDR3 DNA sequence: TGCGCCAGCAGCCAAGACTCCGCTGTCGACTACTCCTACAATGAGCAGTTCTTC. It specifies CASSQDSAVDYSYNEQFF.

The rearrangement links TRBV12-3 or TRBV12-4 to TRBJ1-2; 10 bases map to TRBD1. The CDR3 totals 14 residues. V lost 5 bases, J lost 4 bases, and 4 bases stayed unmatched. The CDR3 loop is CASSPDRGTYGYTF. The CDR3 coding sequence is TGTGCCAGCAGTCCGGACAGGGGGACCTATGGCTACACCTTC.

This clonotype was observed a handful of times. V gene TRBV4-1 combines with J gene TRBJ2-7; D remains unclear. In germline, CDR1 is MGHRA, CDR2 YSYEKL. The V gene lost 0 bases and the J gene lost 4 bases, with 13 bases spanning the gap. CDR3 length: 15 amino acids. The DNA for the CDR3 is TGCGCCAGCAGCCAAGAGTGGCCAGAGAGTTACGAGCAGTACTTC. Amino acids: CASSQEWPESYEQYF.

At least ten counts were recorded for this clonotype. The chain uses TRBV5-5 and TRBJ1-1; no firm D call. Germline CDR1 is SGHKS and CDR2 is YYEKEE (reference sequence). CDR3 length: 16 residues. The V and J ends lost 3 bases and 5 bases respectively, with 20 bases between them. This CDR3 reads CASSWNSGPLQTEAFF. DNA for the CDR3: TGTGCCAGCAGCTGGAATTCCGGGCCCCTCCAGACTGAAGCTTTCTTT.

This clonotype has more than one count but fewer than ten. The rearrangement links TRBV7-9 to TRBJ2-5; D gene ambiguous. Germline-derived CDR1 and CDR2 are SEHNR and FQNEAQ (reference sequence). Trimming took off 1 base at V and 3 bases at J, with 12 bases between the two ends. The CDR3 has 15 amino acids. CDR3 sequence: CASSLGRLGEETQYF. CDR3 DNA sequence: TGTGCCAGCAGCTTAGGCCGACTGGGCGAAGAGACCCAGTACTTC.

V usage is TRBV12-3 or TRBV12-4 and J usage is TRBJ1-2; 7 bases line up with TRBD1. Trimming at V came to 3 bases and at J to 4 bases, leaving 2 bases not matched to a gene. CDR3 length equals 13 residues. Here the CDR3 reads CASSLGQFYGYTF. CDR3 bases: TGTGCCAGCAGTTTGGGACAGTTCTATGGCTACACCTTC.

This rearrangement joins TRBV11-2 to TRBJ2-6; D unclear. Germline CDR1 and CDR2: SGHAT and FQNNGV. CDR3 length equals 13 residues. Between the trimmed V and J ends, which lost 4 bases and 2 bases, there was a span of 3 bases. CDR3 residues: CASSSTGANVLTF. CDR3 nucleotides: TGTGCCAGCAGCTCAACTGGGGCCAACGTCCTGACTTTC.

V usage is TRBV19 and J usage is TRBJ1-1, with D maybe TRBD1 (5 bases). The germline V and J ends were trimmed by 5 bases and 6 bases, with 16 bases remaining between them. The germline V gene encodes CDR1 LNHDA and CDR2 SQIVND (reference sequence). CDR3 length: 14 residues. CDR3 sequence (DNA): TGTGCCAGTAGTCCGTGGACCGGAGGGGCTGAAGCTTTCTTT. Translating it yields CASSPWTGGAEAFF.

This clonotype was picked up a small number of times. This rearrangement joins TRBV20-1 to TRBJ1-1; TRBD1 agrees at 10 bases. CDR3 length: 15 residues. Unmatched junction bases numbered 8, after V lost 0 bases and J lost 7 bases. In germline, CDR1 is DFQATT, CDR2 SNEGSKA (reference sequence). The CDR3 reads CSAREWTGGGYEAFF. The CDR3, as DNA: TGCAGTGCTAGAGAGTGGACAGGGGGGGGTTATGAAGCTTTCTTT.

This clonotype was seen a few times. V usage is TRBV18 and J usage is TRBJ2-7, with 8 bases matching TRBD2. The CDR3 covers 14 residues. After removal of 3 bases from V and 4 bases from J, the junction contained 5 bases not matched to a gene. Germline V gene lookup returns CDR1 KGHSH and CDR2 LQKENI. The CDR3 DNA follows: TGTGCCAGCTCACCCCGGAGCGGGGGTTACGAGCAGTACTTC. Encoded protein: CASSPRSGGYEQYF.

This clonotype has just a few counts. This chain joins TRBV5-6 and TRBJ2-1, with D unclear. Germline lookup yields CDR1 SGHDT and CDR2 YYEEEE. The CDR3 covers 14 residues. Trimming cost V 0 bases and J 7 bases, with 11 bases left between them. The CDR3 reads CASSLASRINEQFF. Here the CDR3 DNA reads TGTGCCAGCAGCTTGGCGTCCCGAATAAATGAGCAGTTCTTC.

This clonotype was observed a handful of times. This chain joins TRBV20-1 and TRBJ1-1; 9 nucleotides align to TRBD1. This CDR3 is built from 13 residues. Unmatched junction bases numbered 5, after V lost 3 bases and J lost 6 bases. Germline CDR1 is DFQATT and CDR2 is SNEGSKA (reference sequence). CDR3 in DNA: TGCAGTGCTAGGGGGACAGGGAAAGCTGAAGCTTTCTTT. This codes for CSARGTGKAEAFF.

The V gene is TRBV11-3, the J gene TRBJ2-7, with D tentatively TRBD1 (6 bases). The CDR3 is 13 amino acids. Per germline, CDR1 SGHNT and CDR2 YENEEA. Trimming took off 5 bases at V and 0 bases at J, with 8 bases between the two ends. The CDR3 nucleotides are TGTGCCAGCAGCGGGGACAACTCCTACGAGCAGTACTTC. Amino acid sequence: CASSGDNSYEQYF.

The V gene is TRBV6-5, the J gene TRBJ1-1; perhaps TRBD1 as D (6 bases). V was trimmed by 2 bases and J by 1 base, leaving 11 bases between them. The length of the CDR3 is 15 residues. CDR1 is MNHEY, CDR2 SVGAGI, per germline. CDR3 in amino acids: CASSYDGTPNTEAFF. The DNA of the CDR3 is TGTGCCAGCAGTTACGACGGGACACCGAACACTGAAGCTTTCTTT.

This clonotype has a handful of counts. The chain links TRBV5-1 to TRBJ2-3; TRBD2 agrees at 9 bases. J was trimmed by 0 bases and V by 4 bases; bases with no gene match: 3. The CDR3 has 15 amino acids. Germline-derived CDR1 and CDR2 are SGHRS and YFSETQ. The CDR3 DNA reads TGCGCCAGCAGCCGGACTAGCGCTAGCACAGATACGCAGTATTTT. Translating gives CASSRTSASTDTQYF.

This clonotype was seen only a few times. The gene calls are TRBV19 and TRBJ2-7; 9 bases align to TRBD2. Looked up from germline, CDR1 is LNHDA and CDR2 is SQIVND (reference sequence). The CDR3 has 15 residues. Germline trimming cut 3 bases from V and 5 bases from J; bases unmatched to any gene: 8. The CDR3, as DNA: TGTGCCAGTAGTATGCGGGCTAGCGGGACGGACGAGCAGTACTTC. It encodes CASSMRASGTDEQYF.

V is TRBV20-1 and J is TRBJ2-7, with D maybe TRBD1 (6 bases). The V gene's germline CDR1 is DFQATT and CDR2 SNEGSKA (reference sequence). Trimming pared 1 base from V and 3 bases from J, leaving 10 bases between. The CDR3 is 13 amino acids. DNA of the CDR3: TGCAGTGCTAGAGGACCCAGGGGCTACGAGCAGTACTTC. Its protein product is CSARGPRGYEQYF.